This T cell receptor (beta chain) was recovered during a study of T cell changes during pregnancy in multiple sclerosis. Trimming took 6 bases from V and 12 from J, leaving 12 bases between them. Germline V gives CDR1 MNHEY, CDR2 SVGAGI. The length of the CDR3 is 12 residues. Sequenced by immunoSEQ multiplex PCR; TCRdb stores in-frame clones only, minus some. The table shows 57,000 or so clones, with 91% occurring only once. The source was peripheral blood, collected after pregnancy. The chain is built from TRBV6-5 and TRBJ1-6; weak D call: TRBD1 (5 bases). This clonotype originated in a female donor in good health, enrolled as a control in a pregnancy study. In nucleotides, the CDR3 is TGTGCCAGCAGCATCCCGGGGGTACCCCTCCACTTT. The encoded protein is CASSIPGVPLHF.